This TCR beta chain was recorded in a study of blood T cell repertoires in COVID-19 (dated by TCRdb to about 2020). Turning to the overall study: Collaborator samples came from the United States, Italy and Spain and covered acute and convalescent phases of COVID-19. The repertoires were made available in a free public database intended to serve as a resource for research on the immune response to SARS-CoV-2. Samples came from the ongoing ImmuneRACE study (first 160 participants) plus 1,254 subjects from 6 global collaborators. The prospective study material was composed of cDNA or gDNA derived from T cells, B-cell-depleted T cells, or PBMCs. Where HLA class I and class II types were available, the types were taken from metadata supplied by the sample provider, not from assay-based typing. Nearly every sample came with metadata listing a de-identified subject ID, COVID-19 status, age in years and sex. Deeply sampled blood TCRbeta repertoires from subjects exposed to, actively infected with, or recovered from COVID-19 were included in the dataset.

Whole blood was collected in K2EDTA tubes by collaborating institutions according to the institutions' own protocols. For TCRbeta analysis, collaborator samples were shipped as frozen whole blood, as isolated PBMCs, or as DNA extracted from either sample type. Relative to germline, V is 6 bases shorter and J is 4 bases shorter, with 9 bases between their ends. The CDR3 spans 13 residues, from the cysteine through the phenylalanine. This entry keeps only the CDR3 DNA: 39 bases, framed from base 1. The germline V gene gives CDR1 as MDHEN and CDR2 as SYDVKM. General study outcomes and caveats: How much clinical and demographic metadata was included differed by source and by participant, and the metadata was provided uncurated.

A note on this clone: Its antigen target is currently unknown. No much larger clone exists at a distance of one base, and base qualities are not known.

TCRbeta CDR3 regions were amplified from genomic DNA using the immunoSEQ Assay, a bias-controlled multiplex PCR. The source study handled its data this way. The number of nucleated cells in each sample was estimated from the amplification of reference gene primers within the assay. To quantify the absolute abundance of each unique TCRbeta CDR3 rearrangement, sequence reads were collapsed and filtered. For each sample, productive Simpson clonality was calculated by taking the square root of Simpson's diversity index across productive rearrangements. TCRdb stores this immuneACCESS table with in-frame sequences only. Part of the clones is absent; in the studies checked, under half of the shortfall reflects unresolved V genes, and no reason is known for the rest. From that table come the V and J calls and clone size; the DNA was used to work out D and trimming. This sample lists 140,000 or so clones; 85% to 90% were detected once. The top ten constitute around 3.3% of the sample.

This chain joins TRBV28 to TRBJ1-4; the D gene identity is not certain. The source material was peripheral blood. The sequence came from a woman aged 60-75 years with active COVID-19. CDR3 loop: CASSWAHNEKLFF. Read as DNA, the sequence is TGTGCCAGCAGCTGGGCCCATAATGAAAAACTGTTTTTT.